The next 18 T cell receptor beta chains were all read from a single sample in a study of blood T cell repertoires in COVID-19. Some clones are missing from TCRdb's copy, which holds only in-frame ones; the method was immunoSEQ multiplex PCR. The sample lists 250,000 or so clones, around four fifths occurring once. Sequenced: peripheral blood. All receptors come from a woman aged 60-75 years with active or convalescent COVID-19.

J is TRBJ2-7 and V is TRBV18; 11 nucleotides align to TRBD2. From germline, CDR1 is KGHSH and CDR2 LQKENI. The CDR3 loop spans 15 amino acids. The V gene end was trimmed by 4 bases and the J gene end by 7 bases; junction bases not matched to a gene: 9. CDR3 in amino acids: CASSLGLAGPGEQYF. In nucleotides, the CDR3 is TGTGCCAGCTCACTCGGACTAGCGGGCCCGGGAGAGCAGTACTTC.

Concerning this clone itself: An end of the junction does not agree with germline; a read error may underlie this. CDR3 bases: TGTGCCAGCAGCTTCCGGGACTACAAAGAGCAGTTCTTC. This codes for CASSFRDYKEQFF. This chain connects TRBV5-8 to TRBJ2-1; 7 bases map to TRBD2. The germline V gene has CDR1 SGHTS and CDR2 YDEGEE. This CDR3 is 13 amino acids long.

The chain is built from TRBV11-2 and TRBJ2-7; 8 nucleotides match TRBD1. The V gene end was trimmed by 5 bases and the J gene end by 2 bases; junction bases not matched to a gene: 2. Germline V gene data show CDR1 as SGHAT and CDR2 as FQNNGV. The CDR3 consists of 13 residues. CDR3 sequence: CASSRQGTYEQYF. The DNA of the CDR3 is TGTGCCAGCAGCCGACAGGGGACCTACGAGCAGTACTTC.

V is TRBV14 and J is TRBJ2-3; D may be TRBD1 (6 bases). The CDR3 is 14 residues long. Trimming pared 2 bases from V and 4 bases from J, leaving 10 bases between. Germline assignment: CDR1 SGHDN and CDR2 FVKESK. CDR3 nucleotide sequence: TGTGCCAGCAGCCAAAACAGGGTCCCAGATACGCAGTATTTT. This encodes CASSQNRVPDTQYF.

V gene TRBV24-1 combines with J gene TRBJ1-2, with D possibly TRBD1 on 6 matching bases. The V end was cut by 2 bases, the J end by 6 bases, with 6 bases between. The CDR3 spans 12 residues. Germline-derived CDR1 and CDR2 are KGHDR and SFDVKD. CDR3 nucleotide sequence: TGTGCCACCAGTGATTACAGGGATGGCTACACCTTC. This sequence encodes CATSDYRDGYTF.

This clone was observed once. V is TRBV3-1 (or the pseudogene TRBV3-2) and J is TRBJ1-4, with 10 bases that match TRBD1. Germline CDR1 is LGHDT and CDR2 is YNNKEL (reference sequence). Trimming at V came to 4 bases and at J to 7 bases, leaving 6 bases not matched to a gene. The CDR3 totals 15 residues. The CDR3 sequence is CASSPRDRGSEKLFF. The CDR3 coding sequence is TGTGCCAGCAGCCCCCGGGACAGGGGCAGTGAAAAACTGTTTTTT.

The chain carries TRBV2 and TRBJ1-2, with 7 bases matching TRBD1. V shed 6 bases and J 4 bases; nucleotides not matched to a gene: 5. The CDR3 has 13 amino acids. CDR1 is SNHLY and CDR2 is FYNNEI in the germline V gene. For the CDR3, the DNA is TGTGCCAGCAGGGAACAGGGGTTCTATGGCTACACCTTC. This gives the protein CASREQGFYGYTF.

The chain carries TRBV19 and TRBJ1-2; 10 nucleotides line up with TRBD1. V lost 6 bases, J lost 8 bases, and 6 bases stayed unmatched. This CDR3 region has 13 residues. Germline V gene sequence: CDR1 LNHDA, CDR2 SQIVND (reference sequence). The CDR3 here is CASRDDRGRGYTF. CDR3 sequence (DNA): TGTGCCAGTAGAGATGACAGGGGGCGCGGCTACACCTTC.

The rearrangement links TRBV6-5 to TRBJ2-7; TRBD2 matches 12 bases. The trim removed 5 bases at V and 3 bases at J, leaving 5 bases unmatched. CDR1 is MNHEY, CDR2 SVGAGI, per germline. The CDR3 runs to 15 residues. The CDR3 spells CASSQLAGGLYEQYV. The CDR3 nucleotides are TGTGCCAGCAGTCAACTAGCGGGGGGCCTCTACGAGCAGTACGTC.

The chain carries TRBV6-5 and TRBJ2-4; D unresolved. The CDR3 has 11 residues. V was trimmed by 5 bases and J by 7 bases, leaving 6 bases between them. Germline V lookup: CDR1 MNHEY, CDR2 SVGAGI. In DNA, the CDR3 is TGTGCCAGCAGTAGCGAGAACATTCAGTACTTC. It is translated as CASSSENIQYF.

This clone has just one count. This chain connects TRBV29-1 to TRBJ1-2, with a possible D match to TRBD1 (6 bases). Trimming took 1 base from V and 4 from J, leaving 19 bases between them. CDR1 and CDR2 (germline): SQVTM, ANQGSEA. This CDR3 spans 16 amino acids. CDR3 sequence: CSVEAGQGTGLYGYTF. The CDR3 nucleotides are TGCAGCGTTGAAGCGGGTCAGGGGACGGGCCTCTATGGCTACACCTTC.

The V and J genes are TRBV11-3 and TRBJ2-7; TRBD2 aligns across 7 bases. CDR3 size: 14 residues. J gave up 7 bases and V 8 bases, and 14 bases lay outside the gene matches. CDR1 is SGHNT and CDR2 is YENEEA in the germline V gene. CDR3 loop: CASGLAVFGGEQYF. CDR3 DNA sequence: TGTGCCAGCGGGCTCGCGGTCTTCGGGGGGGAGCAGTACTTC.

The chain employs TRBV19 and TRBJ2-1; no reliable D call. Looked up from germline, CDR1 is LNHDA and CDR2 is SQIVND (reference sequence). The V gene lost 1 base and the J gene lost 0 bases, with 10 bases spanning the gap. The CDR3 loop spans 16 amino acids. In DNA form, the CDR3 reads TGTGCCAGTAGTATAGGATCCATCGGCTCCTACAATGAGCAGTTCTTC. This encodes CASSIGSIGSYNEQFF.

J is TRBJ2-3 and V is TRBV20-1; D uncertain. This CDR3 is 13 amino acids long. The V end lost 3 bases, the J end lost 0 bases, and 7 bases lay between the germline ends. Germline V lookup: CDR1 DFQATT, CDR2 SNEGSKA (reference sequence). CDR3 amino acids: CSASPGSTDTQYF. Written as DNA, the CDR3 is TGCAGTGCTAGTCCGGGTAGCACAGATACGCAGTATTTT.

This clone came up a few times. V usage is TRBV5-1 and J usage is TRBJ2-2; tentatively, D is TRBD1 (6 bases). CDR3 length: 15 residues. Germline CDR1 SGHRS, CDR2 YFSETQ. The germline V and J ends were trimmed by 4 bases and 3 bases, with 13 bases remaining between them. The chain's CDR3 is CASSRDTRDTGELFF. The DNA of the CDR3 is TGCGCCAGCAGCAGGGACACTCGGGACACCGGGGAGCTGTTTTTT.

The chain joins TRBV19 to TRBJ1-1, with 7 nucleotides matching TRBD1. This CDR3 comprises 14 residues. CDR1 and CDR2 from the germline V gene are LNHDA and SQIVND (reference sequence). The V gene end was trimmed by 4 bases and the J gene end by 1 base; junction bases not matched to a gene: 3. This chain's CDR3 is CASSRQGKNTEAFF. In DNA form, the CDR3 reads TGTGCCAGTAGTAGACAGGGCAAGAACACTGAAGCTTTCTTT.

J is TRBJ1-2 and V is TRBV30; 9 positions match TRBD1. The CDR3 is 14 amino acids. Germline V CDR1 and CDR2: GTSNPN, SVGIG (reference sequence). The ends lost 3 bases at V and 4 bases at J; junction bases unmatched: 6. CDR3 protein: CAWSRDREFYGYTF. CDR3 coding DNA: TGTGCCTGGAGCCGGGACAGGGAATTCTATGGCTACACCTTC.

The chain carries TRBV7-8 and TRBJ1-2; 7 bases fit TRBD1. Looked up from germline, CDR1 is SGHVS and CDR2 is FQNEAQ. With V trimmed by 4 bases and J by 3 bases, 14 bases remained unmatched. CDR3 size: 17 residues. The CDR3 reads CASSSGLLQGSHYGYTF. CDR3 bases: TGTGCCAGCAGCTCCGGTTTACTACAGGGGTCCCACTATGGCTACACCTTC.